A selection of T cell receptor beta chains follows, all from one sample in a study of cytomegalovirus exposure and HLA in healthy donors. TCRdb keeps only in-frame clones here, not all; method: immunoSEQ multiplex PCR. The repertoire holds nearly 100,000 clones, with approximately 76% as singletons. What was sequenced was PBMCs. The receptors here all came from a woman between 55 and 75 years old in good health and CMV-seropositive. The CDR3 runs from the conserved cysteine through the conserved F or W. Each record gives: D gene, V gene, clone size, CDR3 length, J gene, CDR3 protein, CDR3 DNA. D genes are given only for firm matches. Size is stated for part of the rows, as once, few or many counts, or as a class when the clone is expanded.

-	TRBV28	-	14	TRBJ2-7	CASSPFGGAYEQYF	TGTGCCAGCAGCCCTTTCGGGGGAGCGTACGAGCAGTACTTC
-	TRBV10-3	once	16	TRBJ2-7	CAISESSPKGKSEQYF	TGTGCCATCAGTGAGTCTTCGCCTAAGGGGAAATCCGAGCAGTACTTC
-	TRBV7-3	-	16	TRBJ2-1	CASSLNGGTSYNEQFF	TGTGCCAGCAGCTTAAATGGCGGGACCTCCTACAATGAGCAGTTCTTC
-	TRBV30	-	13	TRBJ1-1	CAWTRQENTEAFF	TGTGCCTGGACCAGACAGGAGAACACTGAAGCTTTCTTT
TRBD2	TRBV28	few	14	TRBJ2-1	CASQLAGVLGEQFF	TGTGCCAGCCAGCTAGCGGGAGTTCTCGGTGAGCAGTTCTTC
-	TRBV5-1	-	15	TRBJ2-3	CASSLGSYSTDTQYF	TGCGCCAGCAGCTTGGGATCCTATAGCACAGATACGCAGTATTTT
TRBD2	TRBV30	few	13	TRBJ2-6	CAAGGAGANVLTF	TGTGCGGCCGGGGGGGCTGGGGCCAACGTCCTGACTTTC
TRBD1	TRBV7-9	once	13	TRBJ1-1	CSSIQGARTEAFF	TGTTCCAGCATACAGGGGGCTAGGACTGAAGCTTTCTTT
-	TRBV6-6	few	14	TRBJ2-7	CASSYYEGTYEQYF	TGTGCCAGCAGTTATTACGAGGGAACCTACGAGCAGTACTTC
TRBD1	TRBV5-1	-	16	TRBJ2-7	CASSTSGTGSSREQYF	TGCGCCAGCAGCACTTCCGGGACAGGGTCATCACGCGAGCAGTACTTC
TRBD1	TRBV5-4	-	14	TRBJ1-2	CASSLRGLVDGYTF	TGTGCCAGCAGCTTAAGGGGGCTAGTCGATGGCTACACCTTC
TRBD1	TRBV5-1	-	17	TRBJ2-5	CASSLGIGQGYQETQYF	TGCGCCAGCAGCTTGGGGATAGGACAGGGGTACCAAGAGACCCAGTACTTC
TRBD1	TRBV5-6	-	14	TRBJ1-6	CASSFETGDSPLHF	TGTGCCAGCAGCTTCGAGACAGGGGATTCACCCCTCCACTTT
-	TRBV6-1	-	11	TRBJ2-2	CASLRVGELFF	TGTGCCAGCCTGCGGGTCGGGGAGCTGTTTTTT
-	TRBV19	-	14	TRBJ2-5	CASRSGPAGETQYF	TGTGCCAGTAGATCCGGCCCCGCGGGGGAGACCCAGTACTTC
-	TRBV7-9	few	13	TRBJ2-7	CASSLSSGREQYF	TGTGCCAGCAGCTTAAGTTCAGGGAGGGAGCAGTACTTC
TRBD2	TRBV29-1	-	16	TRBJ2-5	CSVRHRLAGDPETQYF	TGCAGCGTTCGTCACCGCCTAGCGGGAGACCCCGAGACCCAGTACTTC
-	TRBV4-1	-	17	TRBJ1-6	CASSQDPRSSYNSPLHF	TGCGCCAGCAGCCAAGATCCTCGGAGCTCCTATAATTCACCCCTCCACTTT